These 30 T cell receptor beta chains came from one sample sequenced in a study of T cells in Graves' hyperthyroidism and ophthalmopathy. RNA transcripts served as the template for amplifying TCR beta CDR3 regions. The HTBI primer set drove a first-round RT-PCR of the TCR CDR3. TCRdb fed the multiplex PCR reads into MiXCR, producing one record per CDR3 protein. The sample holds about half a million distinct CDR3 sequences, around 16% seen once. The sequencing input was blood. The receptors were gathered from a woman aged 25-40 years with Graves' ophthalmopathy.

The chain employs TRBV7-2 and TRBJ2-3, with a weak D call TRBD1 (5 bases). The germline V gene encodes CDR1 SGHTA and CDR2 FQGNSA. This CDR3 is 16 amino acids long. V lost 5 bases, J lost 2 bases, and 17 bases lay in between. CDR3 nucleotides: TGTGCCAGCAGCCCCCGCTTGCAGGGCTACACAGATACGCAGTATTTT. It codes for CASSPRLQGYTDTQYF. Looking up the rest from reference TRBV7-2 and TRBJ2-3 gives the full variable domain: GAGVSQSPSNKVTEKGKDVELRCDPISGHTALYWYRQSLGQGLEFLIYFQGNSAPDKSGLPSDRFSAERTGGSVSTLTIQRTQQEDSAVYLCASSPRLQGYTDTQYFGPGTRLTVL.

The CDR3 here is CASSHPSGNTIYF. DNA for the CDR3: TGTGCCAGCAGCCACCCCTCTGGAAACACCATATATTTT. The V gene is TRBV7-9, the J gene TRBJ1-3, with D unclear. The CDR3 has 13 amino acids. CDR1 and CDR2 (germline): SEHNR, FQNEAQ (reference sequence). Trimming shortened V by 5 bases and J by 0 bases, and 5 bases separated the two germline ends.

This chain uses TRBV27 with TRBJ2-5; TRBD2 aligns across 7 bases. Germline CDR1 MNHEY, CDR2 SMNVEV (reference sequence). CDR3 length: 14 amino acids. V gave up 0 bases and J gave up 5 bases; unmatched junction bases: 3. The CDR3, as DNA: TGTGCCAGCAGTTTATCGACTAGCATGGAGACCCAGTACTTC. Its protein product is CASSLSTSMETQYF.

The chain uses TRBV7-9 and TRBJ1-1, with D possibly matching TRBD1 (6 bases). Trimming stripped 0 bases from V and 5 bases from J, with 13 bases between. CDR1 and CDR2 from the germline V gene are SEHNR and FQNEAQ (reference sequence). The CDR3 extends over 15 amino acids. The CDR3 DNA sequence: TGTGCCAGCAGCTTAGCTCAGGGGAGAAAAACTGAAGCTTTCTTT. It yields the protein CASSLAQGRKTEAFF.

The table lists this clonotype with many counts. The rearrangement links TRBV28 to TRBJ2-1; 7 nucleotides line up with TRBD2. V lost 0 bases and J lost 7; bases outside the gene matches: 15. CDR3 size: 18 residues. Germline V gives CDR1 MDHEN, CDR2 SYDVKM. The CDR3: CASSLWSLGLVSGNEQFF. The CDR3, as DNA: TGTGCCAGCAGTTTATGGTCCCTCGGACTAGTCTCGGGGAATGAGCAGTTCTTC.

About this clonotype: With a much larger clone just one base away, this may be a read error. The chain uses TRBV20-1 and TRBJ2-1; D call uncertain. The CDR3 consists of 13 residues. The germline gives CDR1 DFQATT, CDR2 SNEGSKA (reference sequence). The CDR3 DNA sequence: TGCAGTGCCCAGGAATGGACCTACAATGGGCAGTTCTTC. It translates to CSAQEWTYNGQFF.

The chain employs TRBV24-1 and TRBJ2-3; no definite D call. The germline gives CDR1 KGHDR, CDR2 SFDVKD. V was shortened by 3 bases and J by 4 bases, with 16 bases between the two germline ends. The CDR3 runs 16 residues. The CDR3 DNA sequence: TGTGCCACCAGTGATGCGGCCAGTCTGTTGTCAGATACGCAGTATTTT. This codes for CATSDAASLLSDTQYF.

The CDR3 here is CASSTPTGITNEQFF. CDR3 bases: TGCGCCAGCAGTACCCCTACCGGGATCACAAATGAGCAGTTCTTC. The V call is TRBV10-2, the J call TRBJ2-1, with a weak D call TRBD2 (5 bases). The CDR3 consists of 15 residues. Germline lookup yields CDR1 WSHSY and CDR2 SAAADI. V was shortened by 5 bases and J by 7 bases, with 18 bases between the two germline ends.

For this clonotype: With a much larger clone just one base away, this may be a read error. This chain links TRBV7-2 with TRBJ2-7; the D call may be TRBD1 or TRBD2 (5 bases each). This CDR3 is built from 14 residues. Germline CDR1 SGHTA, CDR2 FQGNSA. CDR3 loop: CASSFLGVFYKQYF. As DNA, the CDR3 is TGTGCCAGCAGCTTCCTGGGGGTCTTCTACAAGCAGTACTTC.

There are a few counts of this clonotype. The chain is built from TRBV11-2 and TRBJ2-7, with 8 bases identical to TRBD1. J lost 3 bases, V lost 6 bases, and 13 bases had no gene match. Germline V gene lookup returns CDR1 SGHAT and CDR2 FQNNGV. The CDR3 sequence is 16 residues long. The CDR3 reads CASSRGSGTGLYEQYF. CDR3 bases: TGTGCCAGCAGTCGGGGGTCCGGGACAGGCCTCTACGAGCAGTACTTC. Based on the CDR3 plus reference TRBV11-2 and TRBJ2-7, the full variable domain is EAGVAQSPRYKIIEKRQSVAFWCNPISGHATLYWYQQILGQGPKLLIQFQNNGVVDDSQLPKDRFSAERLKGVDSTLKIQPAKLEDSAVYLCASSRGSGTGLYEQYFGPGTRLTVT.

V usage is TRBV6-2 or TRBV6-3 and J usage is TRBJ1-6, with 7 bases that match TRBD1. The germline gives CDR1 MNHEY, CDR2 SVGEGT. The V segment lost 7 bases and the J segment 7 bases; nucleotides outside the gene matches: 4. CDR3 size: 13 residues. In DNA form, the CDR3 reads TGTGCCAGCACCGAACAGGGGAATTCACCCCTCCACTTT. It is translated as CASTEQGNSPLHF.

This clonotype was recorded many times. This rearrangement joins TRBV12-3 or TRBV12-4 to TRBJ2-4, with D uncertain. V lost 5 bases and J 4 bases, leaving 18 bases between the germline ends. The CDR3 consists of 16 residues. The CDR3 DNA is TGTGCCAGCAGTCCACCAGACGGCGATGGGAAAAACATTCAGTACTTC. As protein: CASSPPDGDGKNIQYF.

This clonotype was recorded a few times. The gene calls are TRBV18 and TRBJ2-7; a weak D match, TRBD1 (5 bases). This CDR3 contains 14 residues. V was trimmed by 3 bases and J by 1 base, leaving 10 bases between them. Germline V gene lookup returns CDR1 KGHSH and CDR2 LQKENI. The CDR3 bases are TGTGCCAGCTCACCCCGTGGGGCGTCCTACGAGCAGTACTTC. This gives the protein CASSPRGASYEQYF.

This clonotype was observed a handful of times. V and J are TRBV5-8 and TRBJ1-1; 9 bases map to TRBD1. The V and J ends lost 3 bases and 12 bases, in that order; junction bases with no gene match: 9. The germline CDR1 and CDR2 sequences are SGHTS and YDEGEE. CDR3 length: 13 residues. DNA for the CDR3: TGTGCCAGCAGCTCCAGGCCGGGACAGGGACCTTTCTTT. Its protein is CASSSRPGQGPFF.

This clonotype has just a few counts. The chain is built from TRBV6-5 and TRBJ2-7, with 8 bases fitting TRBD2. The germline CDR1 and CDR2 sequences are MNHEY and SVGAGI. V lost 1 base and J lost 5; bases outside the gene matches: 4. The length of the CDR3 is 14 residues. The CDR3 reads CASSYFSGSDEQYF. The DNA for the CDR3 is TGTGCCAGCAGTTACTTCAGCGGGAGCGACGAGCAGTACTTC.

This clonotype was seen at least ten times. V usage is TRBV11-2 and J usage is TRBJ2-1; D is unclear. Germline V gives CDR1 SGHAT, CDR2 FQNNGV. Between the trimmed V and J ends, which lost 1 base and 6 bases, there was a span of 10 bases. The CDR3 loop spans 14 amino acids. DNA of the CDR3: TGTGCCAGCAGCTTAGGTCGCCTGGCCAATGAGCAGTTCTTC. It specifies CASSLGRLANEQFF.

Ten or more counts support this clonotype. The chain is built from TRBV7-3 and TRBJ2-4; D is undetermined. The CDR3 length is 13 residues. The V and J ends lost 0 bases and 7 bases respectively, with 7 bases between them. Germline V lookup: CDR1 SGHTA, CDR2 FQGTGA. The chain's CDR3 is CASSLTLGNIQYF. The CDR3 DNA follows: TGTGCCAGCAGCTTAACGTTGGGGAACATTCAGTACTTC. The variable domain in full, with the rest retrieved from reference TRBV7-3 and TRBJ2-4, is GAGVSQTPSNKVTEKGKYVELRCDPISGHTALYWYRQSLGQGPEFLIYFQGTGAADDSGLPNDRFFAVRPEGSVSTLKIQRTERGDSAVYLCASSLTLGNIQYFGAGTRLSVL.

This clonotype has a count of ten or more. The chain links TRBV28 to TRBJ2-1; a possible D gene is TRBD2 (5 bases). Germline V gives CDR1 MDHEN, CDR2 SYDVKM. V lost 6 bases to trimming and J lost 6 bases, with 12 bases between them. This CDR3 has 13 residues. CDR3 in DNA: TGTGCCAGCAGGGAAGCGGTAACCAATGAGCAGTTCTTC. Translation: CASREAVTNEQFF. Full variable domain (remainder filled in from reference TRBV28 and TRBJ2-1): DVKVTQSSRYLVKRTGEKVFLECVQDMDHENMFWYRQDPGLGLRLIYFSYDVKMKEKGDIPEGYSVSREKKERFSLILESASTNQTSMYLCASREAVTNEQFFGPGTRLTVL.

This chain links TRBV6-2 or TRBV6-3 with TRBJ2-1; D unresolved. Trimming shortened V by 6 bases and J by 8 bases, and 8 bases separated the two germline ends. The CDR3 runs 11 residues. Germline values: CDR1 MNHEY, CDR2 SVGEGT. In DNA form, the CDR3 reads TGTGCCAGCAGCATGAGAGATGAGCAGTTCTTC. It codes for CASSMRDEQFF.

This clonotype was detected ten times or more. The chain recombines TRBV6-2 or TRBV6-3 with TRBJ2-4; 15 nucleotides match TRBD2. Germline V lookup: CDR1 MNHEY, CDR2 SVGEGT. V dropped 7 bases and J dropped 1; count of bases not matched to a gene: 11. This CDR3 has 19 amino acids. The CDR3: CASTKRGLAGGPAKNIQYF. In DNA, the CDR3 is TGTGCCAGCACCAAACGAGGACTAGCGGGAGGGCCGGCCAAAAACATTCAGTACTTC.

This clonotype was seen many times. The rearrangement links TRBV5-1 to TRBJ2-7, with D perhaps TRBD1 or TRBD2 (5 bases each). The V end was cut by 0 bases, the J end by 4 bases, with 8 bases between. The CDR3 loop spans 13 amino acids. Germline values: CDR1 SGHRS, CDR2 YFSETQ. CDR3 loop: CASSLGEGYEQYF. As DNA, the CDR3 is TGCGCCAGCAGCTTGGGAGAGGGGTACGAGCAGTACTTC.

This clonotype was counted a few times. This chain joins TRBV7-6 and TRBJ1-5, with a tentative D call TRBD1 (5 bases). Germline V gives CDR1 SGHVS, CDR2 FNYEAQ. CDR3 length: 15 amino acids. V lost 5 bases, J lost 7 bases, and 18 bases lay in between. CDR3: CASSPGWGGRQPQHF. Here the CDR3 DNA reads TGTGCCAGCAGCCCGGGTTGGGGGGGAAGGCAGCCCCAGCATTTT.

This chain joins TRBV20-1 and TRBJ2-7; 8 bases map to TRBD2. J was trimmed by 7 bases and V by 5 bases; bases with no gene match: 13. The CDR3 has 14 residues. Germline V lookup: CDR1 DFQATT, CDR2 SNEGSKA (reference sequence). CDR3 nucleotides: TGCAGTGCTGCATTTGAAGCGGGAGCGAGAGAGCAGTACTTC. Encoded protein: CSAAFEAGAREQYF.

This clonotype came up many times. The gene calls are TRBV6-1 and TRBJ1-5; D unclear. V lost 5 bases to trimming and J lost 0 bases, with 20 bases between them. The germline V gene encodes CDR1 MNHNS and CDR2 SASEGT. The CDR3 runs 18 residues. The CDR3 sequence: CASSSEGSSHNSNQPQHF. As DNA, the CDR3 is TGTGCCAGCAGTTCCGAAGGTAGCAGCCACAATAGCAATCAGCCCCAGCATTTT.

This clonotype was seen repeatedly, ten times or more. The chain recombines TRBV11-2 with TRBJ2-5, with a weak D call TRBD1 (5 bases). Trimming shortened V by 0 bases and J by 5 bases, and 10 bases separated the two germline ends. From germline, CDR1 is SGHAT and CDR2 FQNNGV. The CDR3 length is 14 residues. The CDR3 bases are TGTGCCAGCAGCTTAGATCAGGGAAAGGAGACCCAGTACTTC. It is translated as CASSLDQGKETQYF.

This clonotype was detected ten times or more. J is TRBJ2-5 and V is TRBV27, with TRBD1 matching 8 bases. This CDR3 has 12 residues. J lost 5 bases, V lost 6 bases, and 2 bases had no gene match. Germline V gene sequence: CDR1 MNHEY, CDR2 SMNVEV (reference sequence). The CDR3 bases are TGTGCCAGCAGCAACAGGGGGGAGACCCAGTACTTC. Translating it yields CASSNRGETQYF.

This clonotype was detected a few times. Compared with germline, one end of the junction differs, possibly owing to a read error. This chain links TRBV11-1 with TRBJ1-1, with D maybe TRBD1 (5 bases). The germline gives CDR1 SGHAT, CDR2 FQDESV (reference sequence). CDR3 size: 12 residues. This CDR3 is CVSSLRGAEAFF. The CDR3 DNA sequence: TGTGTCAGCAGCCTTCGAGGGGCTGAAGCTTTCTTT.

This clonotype was counted at least ten times. The J gene is TRBJ2-5, the V gene TRBV28; no clear D gene. Trimming left V 5 bases short and J 5 bases short, with 9 bases between. CDR1 is MDHEN and CDR2 is SYDVKM in the germline V gene. The CDR3 runs 12 residues. CDR3 coding DNA: TGTGCCAGCAGTCCCGCTCTGGAGACCCAGTACTTC. Encoded protein: CASSPALETQYF.

This clonotype has a count of ten or more. The chain employs TRBV7-2 and TRBJ2-4; D is undetermined. CDR1 is SGHTA, CDR2 FQGNSA, per germline. The length of the CDR3 is 16 residues. The V and J ends lost 1 base and 0 bases respectively, with 10 bases between them. The CDR3: CASSLGSNLAKNIQYF. The CDR3 DNA sequence: TGTGCCAGCAGCTTAGGCTCGAATCTAGCCAAAAACATTCAGTACTTC.

This clonotype showed up many times. The rearrangement joins TRBV5-1 to TRBJ2-7; D not resolved. CDR1 is SGHRS, CDR2 YFSETQ, per germline. This CDR3 is built from 14 residues. V shed 0 bases and J shed 6 bases, with 13 bases lying between them. In DNA, the CDR3 is TGCGCCAGCAGCTTGGCCGGAGACACCTCCGAGCAGTACTTC. As protein: CASSLAGDTSEQYF. Combining the CDR3 with reference TRBV5-1 and TRBJ2-7 gives the whole variable domain KAGVTQTPRYLIKTRGQQVTLSCSPISGHRSVSWYQQTPGQGLQFLFEYFSETQRNKGNFPGRFSGRQFSNSRSEMNVSTLELGDSALYLCASSLAGDTSEQYFGPGTRLTVT.